This T cell receptor beta chain was sequenced for a study of beta chain features in type 1 diabetes. The germline V gene encodes CDR1 SGHDN and CDR2 FVKESK. The CDR3 totals 15 residues. The V end lost 6 bases, the J end lost 4 bases, and 18 bases lay between the germline ends. All of the isolated RNA was reverse transcribed, so expressed TCRB transcripts were sequenced. Measured with immunoSEQ multiplex PCR; TCRdb has only the in-frame clones, and not every one. The data contain under 800,000 clones, around 15% of them singletons. The sequenced sample consisted of naive CD4+ T cells from blood. This sequence was found in a man between 18 and 29 years old in good health. The gene calls are TRBV14 and TRBJ1-1; D gene ambiguous. The CDR3 DNA reads TGTGCCAGCAGTCGTCTACTAACCACAGCCACTGAAGCTTTCTTT. Protein sequence: CASSRLLTTATEAFF.